Listed below are T cell receptor beta chains from one sample, sequenced in a study of blood T cell repertoires in COVID-19. Clones were sequenced by immunoSEQ multiplex PCR, and TCRdb holds only the in-frame ones, with some missing. The data hold about 200,000 clones, with more than 70% observed a single time. Input material: PBMCs or T cells enriched from blood (not recorded which). The receptors stem from a middle-aged man with acute COVID-19. CDR3s include the opening cysteine and the closing phenylalanine or tryptophan. D genes are given only for firm matches. Rows may omit the clone size; those that give it use once, few, many or a size class.

CDR3aa	CDR3nt	d_gene	abundance	v_gene	j_gene
CASSLIRDSSGNTIYF	TGTGCCAGCAGTTTAATTAGGGACAGCTCTGGAAACACCATATATTTT	TRBD1	.	TRBV28	TRBJ1-3
CAWTHGGGLYEQYF	TGTGCCTGGACTCATGGGGGGGGGCTCTACGAGCAGTACTTC	.	few	TRBV30	TRBJ2-7
CASSPQGAAGGETQYF	TGTGCCAGCAGCCCCCAGGGCGCGGCGGGAGGAGAGACCCAGTACTTC	TRBD2	.	TRBV7-3	TRBJ2-5
CASITYGTSDSYEQYF	TGTGCCAGCATCACCTACGGGACTAGCGACTCCTACGAGCAGTACTTC	TRBD2	.	TRBV6-4	TRBJ2-7
CASSVLSGANVLTF	TGTGCCAGTAGCGTACTCTCTGGGGCCAACGTCCTGACTTTC	.	.	TRBV19	TRBJ2-6
CASSLDLVYGYTF	TGTGCCAGCAGCCTTGACCTAGTGTATGGCTACACCTTC	.	.	TRBV13	TRBJ1-2
CASSFGTSGRARNEQFF	TGTGCCAGCAGCTTTGGGACTAGCGGGAGGGCCCGCAATGAGCAGTTCTTC	TRBD2	.	TRBV7-2	TRBJ2-1
CASSSQGVTGNTIYF	TGTGCCAGCAGCTCCCAGGGGGTAACTGGAAACACCATATATTTT	TRBD1	.	TRBV9	TRBJ1-3
CASSPTSGAPIETQYF	TGTGCCAGCAGCCCGACTAGCGGGGCCCCAATAGAGACCCAGTACTTC	TRBD2	.	TRBV9	TRBJ2-5
CSLAGEGVDTQYF	TGCAGCCTAGCGGGAGAGGGGGTAGATACGCAGTATTTT	TRBD2	.	TRBV29-1	TRBJ2-3
CASSLAGGPNEKLFF	TGTGCCAGCAGCTTGGCAGGGGGACCTAATGAAAAACTGTTTTTT	TRBD1	.	TRBV5-6	TRBJ1-4
CASSIPVGKLFF	TGTGCCAGCAGTATCCCGGTTGGAAAACTGTTTTTT	.	.	TRBV7-6	TRBJ1-4
CASSLRWRRTGSSDEQFF	TGTGCCAGCAGCTTAAGGTGGAGAAGGACAGGGAGCTCTGATGAGCAGTTCTTC	TRBD1	.	TRBV7-2	TRBJ2-1
CASFHGAMDGYTF	TGTGCCAGTTTTCATGGGGCCATGGATGGCTACACCTTC	.	once	TRBV6-5	TRBJ1-2
CASSLGWSTGAEQYF	TGCGCCAGCAGCTTGGGTTGGTCCACAGGGGCCGAGCAGTACTTC	TRBD1	once	TRBV5-1	TRBJ2-7
CASSLDGWRRTETQYF	TGTGCCAGCAGCTTGGATGGCTGGCGGCGTACAGAGACCCAGTACTTC	.	.	TRBV5-6	TRBJ2-5
CASSISSGEDTQYF	TGTGCCAGCAGTATTAGCTCAGGGGAAGATACGCAGTATTTT	.	few	TRBV2	TRBJ2-3
CSVGQGRSGELFF	TGCAGCGTTGGACAGGGGCGGTCCGGGGAGCTGTTTTTT	TRBD1	.	TRBV29-1	TRBJ2-2
CASSTNKGSGRVSYNEQFF	TGTGCCAGCAGCACCAACAAGGGGAGCGGGAGGGTCTCCTACAATGAGCAGTTCTTC	TRBD2	.	TRBV28	TRBJ2-1
CASSPLTSTDTQYF	TGTGCCAGCAGCCCCCTGACTAGCACAGATACGCAGTATTTT	.	.	TRBV6-2/TRBV6-3	TRBJ2-3
CASSAGGSNQPQHF	TGTGCCAGCAGCGCCGGGGGGAGCAATCAGCCCCAGCATTTT	.	.	TRBV9	TRBJ1-5
CASSGQIEAFF	TGTGCCAGCAGCGGACAGATTGAAGCTTTCTTT	.	.	TRBV28	TRBJ1-1
CASSQTTSGRFNEQYF	TGTGCCAGCAGCCAAACGACTAGCGGGAGATTCAACGAGCAGTACTTC	TRBD2	once	TRBV3-1/TRBV3-2	TRBJ2-7
CASTTSANYGYTF	TGTGCCAGCACCACCAGCGCAAACTATGGCTACACCTTC	.	.	TRBV9	TRBJ1-2
CASSPLRQPQHF	TGTGCCAGCAGCCCTCTTCGTCAGCCCCAGCATTTT	.	.	TRBV3-1/TRBV3-2	TRBJ1-5
CARDRGATGELFF	TGTGCCAGGGACAGGGGCGCGACCGGGGAGCTGTTTTTT	TRBD1	.	TRBV7-9	TRBJ2-2
CASSLAQGSPNTIYF	TGTGCCAGCAGCTTGGCGCAGGGAAGCCCGAACACCATATATTTT	.	.	TRBV5-4	TRBJ1-3
CASSPPLPQGTSRSYEQYF	TGTGCCAGCAGCCCCCCATTGCCCCAAGGGACTAGTAGGTCCTACGAGCAGTACTTC	TRBD2	.	TRBV7-9	TRBJ2-7
CASSSPTSGTDTQYF	TGTGCCAGCAGCTCCCCGACTAGCGGCACAGATACGCAGTATTTT	TRBD2	.	TRBV28	TRBJ2-3
CASSLIGTVPIETQYF	TGTGCCAGCAGCCTAATAGGGACAGTACCCATCGAGACCCAGTACTTC	TRBD1	.	TRBV5-4	TRBJ2-5
CASGSGTGGYNEQFF	TGTGCTAGTGGTTCCGGGACAGGAGGCTACAATGAGCAGTTCTTC	TRBD1	.	TRBV12-5	TRBJ2-1
CTSSQDNSAGLSGANVLTF	TGCACCAGCAGCCAAGACAATAGCGCAGGCCTCTCTGGGGCCAACGTCCTGACTTTC	.	.	TRBV1	TRBJ2-6
CASSQRSMQADTQYF	TGTGCCAGCAGCCAGCGGAGCATGCAAGCAGATACGCAGTATTTT	.	.	TRBV3-1/TRBV3-2	TRBJ2-3
CATSLGLVVETQYF	TGTGCCACCAGCCTGGGACTAGTAGTGGAGACCCAGTACTTC	TRBD2	.	TRBV2	TRBJ2-5
CASSLSLRGLYEQYF	TGTGCCAGCAGTTTAAGTTTGCGGGGCCTCTACGAGCAGTACTTC	.	.	TRBV28	TRBJ2-7
CACSGLGGVYEQYF	TGTGCCTGTTCGGGGCTCGGGGGGGTCTACGAGCAGTACTTC	TRBD2	.	TRBV30	TRBJ2-7
CSTSPGQTAFF	TGCAGTACCTCTCCGGGACAGACAGCTTTCTTT	TRBD1	.	TRBV20-1	TRBJ1-1
CAISGQGLPEQYF	TGTGCCATCAGCGGACAGGGACTCCCCGAGCAGTACTTC	TRBD1	.	TRBV10-3	TRBJ2-7
CASSFQYGYTF	TGTGCCAGCAGTTTTCAGTATGGCTACACCTTC	.	.	TRBV12-3/TRBV12-4	TRBJ1-2
CASQLETPDF	TGTGCCAGCCAGCTAGAGACCCCCGACTTC	.	few	TRBV2	TRBJ2-7
CSGQGSNEKLFF	TGCAGCGGACAGGGATCTAATGAAAAACTGTTTTTT	TRBD1	.	TRBV29-1	TRBJ1-4
CAWRLSDRVSAEAFF	TGTGCCTGGAGACTTTCCGACAGGGTTTCAGCTGAAGCTTTCTTT	TRBD1	.	TRBV30	TRBJ1-1
CASSWRLAGGEQETQYF	TGTGCCAGCAGCTGGAGACTAGCGGGAGGTGAACAAGAGACCCAGTACTTC	TRBD2	.	TRBV7-6	TRBJ2-5
CSASPGAGGTDTQYF	TGCAGTGCTAGTCCTGGAGCAGGGGGCACAGATACGCAGTATTTT	.	.	TRBV20-1	TRBJ2-3
CASSYYEQYF	TGTGCCAGTAGTTATTACGAGCAGTACTTC	.	.	TRBV19	TRBJ2-7